The sample holds a few counts of the clone carrying this T cell receptor beta chain. The antigen is unknown. Germline CDR1 SGHDN, CDR2 FVKESK. The CDR3 is made up of 11 amino acids. Trimming took 3 bases from V and 4 from J, leaving 3 bases between them. These data are taken from a study of CD8+ T cells in alopecia areata. Study-level background: Each day, treated patients took oral tofacitinib twice, at 5 to 10 mg per dose.

Reverse transcribed after extraction, RNA yielded cDNA as the sequencing template. The table came from immunoSEQ multiplex PCR; TCRdb's copy has only in-frame clones and leaves some out. The table shows around 98,000 clones, with 40% to 45% occurring only once. Study-wide points: Researchers reported that TCR sharing among patients proved less clear than in mice, possibly HLA-linked.

V gene TRBV14 combines with J gene TRBJ2-5; the D is unclear. Input material: CD4+ T cells sorted from blood. This receptor was identified in a human donor with alopecia areata. CDR3 sequence (DNA): TGTGCCAGCAGCCAGGCAGAGACCCAGTACTTC. It is translated as CASSQAETQYF.